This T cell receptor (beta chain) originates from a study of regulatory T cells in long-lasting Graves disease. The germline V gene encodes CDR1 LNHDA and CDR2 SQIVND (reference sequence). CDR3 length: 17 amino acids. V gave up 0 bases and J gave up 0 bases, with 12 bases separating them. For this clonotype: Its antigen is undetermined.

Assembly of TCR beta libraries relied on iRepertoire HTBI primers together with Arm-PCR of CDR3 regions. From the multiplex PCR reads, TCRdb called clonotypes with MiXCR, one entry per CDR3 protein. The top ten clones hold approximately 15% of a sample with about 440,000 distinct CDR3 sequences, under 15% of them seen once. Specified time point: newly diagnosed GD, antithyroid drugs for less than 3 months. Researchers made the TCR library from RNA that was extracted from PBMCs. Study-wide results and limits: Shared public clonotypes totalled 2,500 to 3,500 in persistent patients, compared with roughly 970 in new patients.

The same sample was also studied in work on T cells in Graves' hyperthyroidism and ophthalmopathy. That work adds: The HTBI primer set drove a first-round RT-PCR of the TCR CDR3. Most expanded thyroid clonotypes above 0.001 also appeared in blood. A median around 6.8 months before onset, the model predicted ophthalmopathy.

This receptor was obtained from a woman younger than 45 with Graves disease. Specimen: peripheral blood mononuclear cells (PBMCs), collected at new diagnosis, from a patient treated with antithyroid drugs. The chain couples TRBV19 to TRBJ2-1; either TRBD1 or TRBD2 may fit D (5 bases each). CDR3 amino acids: CASSIDSGTNSYNEQFF. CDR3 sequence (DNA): TGTGCCAGTAGTATAGATTCTGGGACCAACTCCTACAATGAGCAGTTCTTC.